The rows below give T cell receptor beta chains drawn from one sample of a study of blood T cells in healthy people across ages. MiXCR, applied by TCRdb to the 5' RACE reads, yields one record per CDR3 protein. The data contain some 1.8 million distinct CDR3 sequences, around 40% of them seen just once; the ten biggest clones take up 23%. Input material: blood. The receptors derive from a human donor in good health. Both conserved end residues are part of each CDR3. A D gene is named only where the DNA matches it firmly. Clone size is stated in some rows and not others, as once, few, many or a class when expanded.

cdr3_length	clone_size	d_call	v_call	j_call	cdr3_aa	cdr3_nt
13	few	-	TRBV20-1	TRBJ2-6	CSAIRAGANVLTF	TGCAGTGCTATCAGGGCTGGGGCCAACGTCCTGACTTTC
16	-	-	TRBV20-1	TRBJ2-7	CSARFVGGASSYEQYF	TGCAGTGCTAGATTTGTCGGCGGGGCTAGCTCCTACGAGCAGTACTTC
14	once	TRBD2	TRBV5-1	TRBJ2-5	CASSRAGVGETQYF	TGCGCCAGCAGCAGAGCGGGGGTGGGGGAGACCCAGTACTTC
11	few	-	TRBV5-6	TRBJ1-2	CASSVSGGYTF	TGTGCCAGCAGCGTATCAGGTGGCTACACCTTC
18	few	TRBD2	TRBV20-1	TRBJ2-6	CSAERLAGNVAGANVLTF	TGCAGTGCGGAAAGACTAGCGGGGAATGTGGCGGGGGCCAACGTCCTGACTTTC
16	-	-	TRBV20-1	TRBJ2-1	CSARRGSGGHYNEQFF	TGCAGTGCTAGAAGAGGATCGGGGGGCCATTACAATGAGCAGTTCTTC
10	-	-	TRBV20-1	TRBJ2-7	CSAFSRQQYF	TGCTCAGCCTTTAGTCGCCAGCAGTACTTC
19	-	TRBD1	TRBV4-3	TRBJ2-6	CASSQGDRGHQTGANVLTF	TGCGCCAGCAGCCAAGGGGACAGGGGGCATCAAACTGGGGCCAACGTCCTGACTTTC
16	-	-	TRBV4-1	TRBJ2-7	CASCPGGRTGRFEQYF	TGCGCCAGCTGCCCCGGGGGGAGGACAGGGAGGTTCGAGCAGTACTTC
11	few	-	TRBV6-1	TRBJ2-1	CASGGSNEQFF	TGTGCCAGCGGGGGCTCGAATGAGCAGTTCTTC
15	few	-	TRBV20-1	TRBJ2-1	CSARTLDWSYNEQFF	TGCAGTGCTCGGACCCTGGACTGGTCCTACAATGAGCAGTTCTTC
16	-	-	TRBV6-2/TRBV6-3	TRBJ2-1	CASSARASFSYNEQFF	TGTGCCAGCAGTGCCCGCGCGTCGTTTAGTTACAATGAGCAGTTCTTC
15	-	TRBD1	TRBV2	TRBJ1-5	CASSLGQVPGQPQHF	TGTGCCAGCAGCCTCGGACAGGTCCCCGGACAGCCCCAGCATTTT
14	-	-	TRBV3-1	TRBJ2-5	CASSRRATKETQYF	TGTGCCAGCAGCCGAAGGGCGACAAAAGAGACCCAGTACTTC
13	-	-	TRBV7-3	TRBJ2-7	CASSGDPGDEQYF	TGTGCCAGCAGCGGCGATCCAGGGGACGAGCAGTACTTC
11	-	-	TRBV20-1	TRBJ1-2	CSMRDLGGYTF	TGCTCCATGCGGGACTTGGGTGGCTACACCTTC
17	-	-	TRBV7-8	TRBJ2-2	CASSFTVGTANTGELFF	TGTGCCAGCAGCTTTACCGTCGGGACTGCCAACACCGGGGAGCTGTTTTTT
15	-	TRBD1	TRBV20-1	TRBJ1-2	CSARVGTGGFYGYTF	TGCAGTGCTAGAGTAGGGACAGGAGGGTTCTATGGCTACACCTTC
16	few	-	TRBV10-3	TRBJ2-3	CAISVRGVGATDTQYF	TGTGCCATCAGTGTTCGAGGGGTAGGGGCCACAGATACGCAGTATTTT
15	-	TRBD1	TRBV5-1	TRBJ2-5	CASSLGTGRRETQYF	TGCGCCAGCAGCTTGGGGACAGGTCGGAGGGAGACCCAGTACTTC
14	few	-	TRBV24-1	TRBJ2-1	CATSDRGAYNEQFF	TGTGCCACCAGTGACAGGGGTGCCTACAATGAGCAGTTCTTC
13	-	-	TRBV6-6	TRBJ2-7	CASSYLQGGEQYF	TGTGCCAGCAGTTACTTACAGGGTGGCGAGCAGTACTTC
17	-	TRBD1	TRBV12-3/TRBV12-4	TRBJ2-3	CASSSIPGTGGMDTQYF	TGTGCCAGCAGTTCCATACCAGGGACAGGGGGGATGGATACGCAGTATTTT
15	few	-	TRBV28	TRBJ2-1	CASILEGGAVNEQFF	TGTGCCAGCATCCTTGAGGGGGGCGCGGTCAATGAGCAGTTCTTC
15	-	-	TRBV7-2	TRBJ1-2	CASSLDPGLGYGYTF	TGTGCCAGCAGCTTAGATCCAGGGCTGGGCTATGGCTACACCTTC
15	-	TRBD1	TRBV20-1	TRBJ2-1	CSAYSRDRGGNEQFF	TGCAGTGCATATAGCCGAGACAGGGGAGGCAATGAGCAGTTCTTC
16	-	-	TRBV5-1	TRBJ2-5	CASSAWGEPYQETQYF	TGCGCCAGCAGCGCCTGGGGTGAGCCCTACCAAGAGACCCAGTACTTC
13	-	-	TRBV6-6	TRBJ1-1	CASSYRAEYEAFF	TGTGCCAGCAGTTACAGGGCAGAGTATGAAGCTTTCTTT
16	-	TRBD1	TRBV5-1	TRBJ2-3	CASNPTGHWSTDTQYF	TGCGCCAGCAACCCGACAGGGCACTGGAGCACAGATACGCAGTATTTT
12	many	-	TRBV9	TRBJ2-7	CASSADSYEQYF	TGTGCCAGCAGCGCCGACTCCTACGAGCAGTACTTC
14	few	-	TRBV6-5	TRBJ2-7	CASSYIGSTYEQYF	TGTGCCAGCAGTTACATCGGTTCCACCTACGAGCAGTACTTC
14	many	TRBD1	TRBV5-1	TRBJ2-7	CASSSGTEPYEQYF	TGCGCCAGCAGTTCCGGGACAGAACCCTACGAGCAGTACTTC
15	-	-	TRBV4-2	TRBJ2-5	CASSQPGLTQETQYF	TGTGCCAGCAGCCAACCGGGACTGACCCAAGAGACCCAGTACTTC
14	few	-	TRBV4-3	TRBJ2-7	CASSQVTGSVEQYF	TGCGCCAGCAGTCAAGTGACAGGCTCTGTCGAGCAGTACTTC